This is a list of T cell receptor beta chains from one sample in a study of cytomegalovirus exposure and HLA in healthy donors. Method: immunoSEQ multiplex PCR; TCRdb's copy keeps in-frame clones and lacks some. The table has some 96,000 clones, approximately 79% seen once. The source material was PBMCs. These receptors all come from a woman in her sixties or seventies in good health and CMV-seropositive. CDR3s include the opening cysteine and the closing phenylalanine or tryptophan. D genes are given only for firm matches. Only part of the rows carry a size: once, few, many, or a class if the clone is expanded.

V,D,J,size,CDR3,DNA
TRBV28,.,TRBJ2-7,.,CASSLFSGNTYEQYF,TGTGCCAGCAGTTTATTCTCAGGCAACACCTACGAGCAGTACTTC
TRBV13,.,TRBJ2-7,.,CASSLGDSTYEQYF,TGTGCCAGCAGCTTAGGTGACAGTACCTACGAGCAGTACTTC
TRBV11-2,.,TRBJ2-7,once,CASSLVGGSYEQYF,TGTGCCAGCAGCTTAGTGGGGGGATCCTACGAGCAGTACTTC
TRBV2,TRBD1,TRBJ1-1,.,CASSEDRGGKTEAFF,TGTGCCAGCAGTGAAGACAGGGGGGGAAAGACTGAAGCTTTCTTT
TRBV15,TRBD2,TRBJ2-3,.,CATSSYRGTSGRLETDTQYF,TGTGCCACCAGCAGCTACCGGGGGACTAGCGGGAGACTTGAGACAGATACGCAGTATTTT
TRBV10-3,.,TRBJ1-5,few,CAISERGSSNQPQHF,TGTGCCATCAGTGAGAGGGGGTCAAGCAATCAGCCCCAGCATTTT
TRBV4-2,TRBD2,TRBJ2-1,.,CASSQDSPSGYNEQFF,TGTGCCAGCAGCCAAGATTCGCCTAGCGGTTACAATGAGCAGTTCTTC
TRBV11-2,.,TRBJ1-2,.,CASSSGQNYGYTF,TGTGCCAGCAGTTCAGGACAGAACTATGGCTACACCTTC
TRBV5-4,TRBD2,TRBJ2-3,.,CASSLATSGRGLDTQYF,TGTGCCAGCAGCTTGGCAACTAGCGGGAGAGGATTGGATACGCAGTATTTT
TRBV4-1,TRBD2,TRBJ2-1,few,CASSQSPSGYNEQFF,TGCGCCAGCAGCCAATCTCCTAGCGGGTACAATGAGCAGTTCTTC
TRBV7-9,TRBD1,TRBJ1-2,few,CASNSGGGGYTF,TGTGCCAGCAACTCAGGGGGTGGTGGCTACACCTTC
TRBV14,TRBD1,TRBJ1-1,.,CASRRGQGVTEAFF,TGTGCCAGCAGGAGGGGACAGGGGGTTACTGAAGCTTTCTTT
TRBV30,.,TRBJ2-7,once,CAWRAGKGYEQYF,TGTGCCTGGCGTGCAGGGAAGGGCTACGAGCAGTACTTC
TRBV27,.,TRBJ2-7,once,CASSQSAPTPEQYF,TGTGCCAGCAGTCAGTCCGCCCCCACCCCCGAGCAGTACTTC
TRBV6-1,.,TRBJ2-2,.,CASSEGITGELFF,TGTGCCAGCAGTGAGGGCATCACCGGGGAGCTGTTTTTT
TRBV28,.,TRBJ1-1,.,CASKLGQSGTEAFF,TGTGCCAGCAAACTAGGACAGTCGGGCACTGAAGCTTTCTTT
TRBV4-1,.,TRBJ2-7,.,CASSQGWAQYEQYF,TGCGCCAGCAGCCAAGGTTGGGCACAGTACGAGCAGTACTTC
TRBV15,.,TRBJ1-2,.,CATSRSGWGDGYTF,TGTGCCACCAGCAGATCCGGTTGGGGGGACGGCTACACCTTC
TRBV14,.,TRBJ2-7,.,CASSQDITGHYEQYF,TGTGCCAGCAGCCAAGATATTACAGGACACTACGAGCAGTACTTC
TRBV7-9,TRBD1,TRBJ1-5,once,CASSLTRGQGRDQPQHF,TGTGCCAGCAGCTTAACACGGGGACAGGGGAGAGATCAGCCCCAGCATTTT
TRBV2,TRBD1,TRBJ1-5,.,CASKSDRVDQPQHF,TGTGCCAGTAAATCGGACAGGGTGGATCAGCCCCAGCATTTT
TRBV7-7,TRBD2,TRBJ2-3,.,CASSLGTSGKDTQYF,TGTGCTAGCAGCTTAGGGACTAGCGGGAAGGATACGCAGTATTTT